What follows are 25 T cell receptor beta chains derived from one specimen sequenced in a study of blood T cell repertoires in COVID-19. Produced via immunoSEQ multiplex PCR; TCRdb's table is partial and in-frame only. Of under 500,000 clones in the sample, 85% to 90% were seen once. What was sequenced was peripheral blood. These receptors were collected from a young woman with acute or convalescent COVID-19.

The chain employs TRBV7-8 and TRBJ1-4, with D perhaps matching TRBD1 (5 bases). Germline loops: CDR1 SGHVS, CDR2 FQNEAQ. The CDR3 length is 21 residues. V was cut by 0 bases and J by 0 bases, with 23 bases left in between. CDR3 in amino acids: CASSLARYYGTRDPTNEKLFF. DNA for the CDR3: TGTGCCAGCAGCTTAGCGCGATATTACGGGACTCGGGACCCAACTAATGAAAAACTGTTTTTT.

The chain recombines TRBV19 with TRBJ1-5; possibly TRBD1 for D (5 bases). This CDR3 is built from 12 residues. With 7 bases removed from V and 4 bases from J, the gap between germline ends came to 8 bases. The germline V gene encodes CDR1 LNHDA and CDR2 SQIVND (reference sequence). The CDR3 nucleotides read TGTGCCAGTAAAACAGGAAATCAGCCCCAGCATTTT. This gives the protein CASKTGNQPQHF.

V gene TRBV11-2 combines with J gene TRBJ1-3; D may be TRBD1 (5 bases). This CDR3 has 16 residues. CDR1 and CDR2 (germline): SGHAT, FQNNGV. The V end was cut by 5 bases, the J end by 3 bases, with 17 bases between. For the CDR3, the DNA is TGTGCCAGCAGCCGTCACCGTTCAGGGATTGGAAACACCATATATTTT. Its translation is CASSRHRSGIGNTIYF.

CDR3 loop: CASSEALRDLPYEQYF. The CDR3 DNA follows: TGTGCCAGCAGTGAAGCGCTTCGGGACTTGCCCTACGAGCAGTACTTC. The genes are TRBV2 and TRBJ2-7; TRBD2 might be the D (6 bases). V was pared by 0 bases and J by 2 bases, with 14 bases between. CDR1 is SNHLY, CDR2 FYNNEI, per germline. CDR3 length equals 16 residues.

The chain joins TRBV7-8 to TRBJ2-7; 10 bases match TRBD1. J lost 5 bases, V lost 3 bases, and 7 bases had no gene match. The CDR3 length is 15 residues. CDR1 and CDR2 (germline): SGHVS, FQNEAQ. As DNA, the CDR3 is TGTGCCAGCAGCTTCGAGACAGGGGGCTTGGACGAGCAGTACTTC. Translating gives CASSFETGGLDEQYF. The whole variable domain, remainder taken from reference TRBV7-8 and TRBJ2-7, is GAGVSQSPRYKVAKRGQDVALRCDPISGHVSLFWYQQALGQGPEFLTYFQNEAQLDKSGLPSDRFFAERPEGSVSTLKIQRTQQEDSAVYLCASSFETGGLDEQYFGPGTRLTVT.

V usage is TRBV15 and J usage is TRBJ1-2, with D perhaps matching TRBD1 (6 bases). Germline V lookup: CDR1 LNHNV, CDR2 YYDKDF (reference sequence). This CDR3 spans 16 amino acids. Trimming removed 2 bases from V and 4 bases from J, with 17 bases in between. The CDR3 region is CATSRYTPGDAYGYTF. The DNA of the CDR3 is TGTGCCACCAGCAGATATACTCCAGGGGACGCCTATGGCTACACCTTC.

This chain links TRBV29-1 with TRBJ1-2, with 7 bases that match TRBD1. Germline V gives CDR1 SQVTM, CDR2 ANQGSEA. This CDR3 contains 13 residues. The V gene end was trimmed by 3 bases and the J gene end by 6 bases; junction bases not matched to a gene: 7. The CDR3 loop reads CSVERQGSNGYTF. As DNA, the CDR3 is TGCAGCGTTGAGAGACAGGGTAGCAATGGCTACACCTTC. Supplemented by reference TRBV29-1 and TRBJ1-2, the full variable domain reads SAVISQKPSRDICQRGTSLTIQCQVDSQVTMMFWYRQQPGQSLTLIATANQGSEATYESGFVIDKFPISRPNLTFSTLTVSNMSPEDSSIYLCSVERQGSNGYTFGSGTRLTVV.

The chain uses TRBV6-2 or TRBV6-3 and TRBJ2-1; tentatively, D is TRBD1 (5 bases). The CDR3 covers 13 residues. Per germline, CDR1 MNHEY and CDR2 SVGEGT. Trimming shortened V by 4 bases and J by 9 bases, and 13 bases separated the two germline ends. The CDR3 bases are TGTGCCAGCAGTTCAGGGTCCGTGGGTGAGCAGTTCTTC. It translates to CASSSGSVGEQFF.

The chain has TRBV19 and TRBJ2-7, with D maybe TRBD1 (7 bases). Between the trimmed V and J ends, which lost 3 bases and 7 bases, there was a span of 16 bases. This CDR3 region has 14 residues. The germline V gene has CDR1 LNHDA and CDR2 SQIVND (reference sequence). The CDR3 sequence is CASSIRAGGYEQYF. The CDR3 bases are TGTGCCAGTAGTATTCGAGCAGGGGGGTATGAGCAGTACTTC.

This chain links TRBV5-1 with TRBJ2-1; 10 positions match TRBD2. Unmatched junction bases numbered 5, after V lost 0 bases and J lost 8 bases. The CDR3 runs to 15 residues. Per the germline V gene, CDR1 is SGHRS and CDR2 is YFSETQ. CDR3 region: CASSLALLAGDEQFF. The CDR3 region has the DNA TGCGCCAGCAGCTTGGCCCTCCTAGCGGGGGATGAGCAGTTCTTC.

The rearrangement uses TRBV25-1 and TRBJ2-5, with 12 positions matching TRBD1. Trimming cost V 5 bases and J 4 bases; bases outside gene matches: 11. Germline V lookup: CDR1 MGHDK, CDR2 SYGVNS. The CDR3 loop spans 17 amino acids. In DNA, the CDR3 is TGTGCCAGCAGTTCCGGGACAGGGGGCGGGAGAGGAGAGACCCAGTACTTC. It yields the protein CASSSGTGGGRGETQYF.

The genes are TRBV25-1 and TRBJ1-2, with a possible D match to TRBD1 (6 bases). The CDR3 sequence is 16 residues long. CDR1 and CDR2 from the germline V gene are MGHDK and SYGVNS. Deletions cut 4 bases from V and 4 bases from J, with 19 bases between. CDR3 sequence reads: CASSGPTGRAGYGYTF. CDR3 in DNA: TGTGCCAGCAGTGGACCTACAGGGAGGGCCGGCTATGGCTACACCTTC.

CDR3 in DNA: TGTGCCAGCAGCTTAGAGGGGCAGGGAGGCGGCGGCTACACCTTC. Translation: CASSLEGQGGGGYTF. V is TRBV11-2 and J is TRBJ1-2; a weak D match, TRBD1 (5 bases). Germline CDR1 and CDR2: SGHAT and FQNNGV. The V end lost 0 bases, the J end lost 8 bases, and 16 bases lay between the germline ends. The CDR3 is 15 amino acids.

CDR3 nucleotides: TGTGCCAGCAGTGAAGGGCTTTACATGAACACTGAAGCTTTCTTT. This codes for CASSEGLYMNTEAFF. The J gene is TRBJ1-1, the V gene TRBV6-1, with unresolved D. CDR1 MNHNS and CDR2 SASEGT come from the germline V gene. V was shortened by 1 base and J by 0 bases, with 9 bases between the two germline ends. This CDR3 spans 15 amino acids.

The gene calls are TRBV29-1 and TRBJ2-2; TRBD1 matches at 8 bases. CDR1 is SQVTM and CDR2 is ANQGSEA in the germline V gene. The CDR3 runs to 14 residues. V lost 5 bases to trimming and J lost 4 bases; unmatched junction nucleotides: 6. DNA for the CDR3: TGCAGCGTTTTTAGGACAGGGTCCACCGGGGAGCTGTTTTTT. It is translated as CSVFRTGSTGELFF.

The CDR3 sequence: CASSESTGGSLAGDLLEYYNEQFF. The DNA of the CDR3 is TGCGCCAGCAGTGAGTCGACAGGAGGATCTCTAGCGGGGGACCTCCTCGAATATTACAATGAGCAGTTCTTC. The rearrangement joins TRBV10-1 to TRBJ2-1, with 10 bases matching TRBD2. Per germline, CDR1 WNHNN and CDR2 SYGVQD (reference sequence). This CDR3 region has 24 residues. V shed 0 bases and J 4 bases; nucleotides not matched to a gene: 27.

The V and J genes are TRBV5-6 and TRBJ2-1; possibly TRBD1 for D (5 bases). The V end lost 7 bases, the J end lost 4 bases, and 15 bases lay between the germline ends. The germline gives CDR1 SGHDT, CDR2 YYEEEE. This CDR3 is 14 amino acids long. CDR3 loop: CASSRAGSYNEQFF. The CDR3 DNA follows: TGTGCCAGCTCCCGGGCAGGGTCGTACAATGAGCAGTTCTTC.

This chain connects TRBV30 to TRBJ1-2, with D tentatively TRBD1 (5 bases). The germline gives CDR1 GTSNPN, CDR2 SVGIG (reference sequence). The CDR3 runs 13 residues. V was clipped by 2 bases and J by 3 bases, with 10 bases between them. The CDR3 reads CAWSFGGDYGYTF. The CDR3 DNA reads as TGTGCCTGGAGTTTTGGGGGGGACTATGGCTACACCTTC.

The chain links TRBV5-8 to TRBJ2-7; 11 bases match TRBD1. Unmatched junction bases numbered 12, after V lost 3 bases and J lost 7 bases. Germline V gives CDR1 SGHTS, CDR2 YDEGEE. The CDR3 is 16 residues long. CDR3 sequence reads: CASSSGTGTGGEEQYF. The DNA for the CDR3 is TGTGCCAGCAGCTCTGGAACCGGGACAGGGGGTGAAGAGCAGTACTTC.

This clone has only one observation. At one boundary the junction diverges from the germline segment, which might be a read error. This chain joins TRBV2 and TRBJ2-5; D possibly corresponds to TRBD1 (7 bases). The CDR3 extends over 12 amino acids. CDR1 is SNHLY and CDR2 is FYNNEI in the germline V gene. DNA of the CDR3: TGTGCCAGCAGTCCTAACGACAGGGAGGTGGACTTC. As protein: CASSPNDREVDF.

CDR3 nucleotide sequence: TGTGCCAGCAGTATATATCAGGGGGCCGGGACCCAGTACTTC. Translated, it gives CASSIYQGAGTQYF. The J gene is TRBJ2-5, the V gene TRBV6-5, with TRBD1 matching over 8 bases. Trimming took 5 bases from V and 7 from J; bases not matched to a gene: 9. This CDR3 comprises 14 residues. The germline V gene encodes CDR1 MNHEY and CDR2 SVGAGI.

The chain carries TRBV9 and TRBJ2-1, with D possibly matching TRBD2 (7 bases). Germline V gene data show CDR1 as SGDLS and CDR2 as YYNGEE. The CDR3 sequence is 15 residues long. Trimming took 6 bases from V and 0 from J, leaving 13 bases between them. This CDR3 is CASTRGGDSYNEQFF. CDR3 nucleotides: TGTGCCAGCACCCGAGGGGGGGACTCCTACAATGAGCAGTTCTTC.

With regard to this clone: One end of the junction fails to match germline, which may point to a read error. The chain is built from TRBV28 and TRBJ2-7, with 7 bases fitting TRBD2. Per germline, CDR1 MDHEN and CDR2 SYDVKM. The CDR3 covers 11 residues. The CDR3 region is CVSRVAGEQYF. CDR3 coding DNA: TGTGTCAGCAGAGTAGCGGGTGAGCAGTACTTC.

This clone was seen once. This sequence joins TRBV5-1 and TRBJ1-2, with D hard to call. Germline V gene data show CDR1 as SGHRS and CDR2 as YFSETQ. Trimming removed 4 bases at V and 4 bases at J, with 11 bases between. This CDR3 has 13 residues. CDR3: CASSPAGGYGYTF. The CDR3 DNA reads as TGCGCCAGCAGCCCCGCGGGAGGCTATGGCTACACCTTC.

The CDR3 loop reads CSASLIQLQETQYF. DNA of the CDR3: TGCAGTGCTAGTTTGATACAGTTACAAGAGACCCAGTACTTC. The chain recombines TRBV20-1 with TRBJ2-5, with D unresolved. V lost 3 bases, J lost 2 bases, and 13 bases lay in between. The CDR3 runs to 14 residues. Looked up from germline, CDR1 is DFQATT and CDR2 is SNEGSKA (reference sequence).